This T cell receptor (beta chain) is drawn from a study of T cell clonotyping in hematopoietic cell transplantation. Regarding time point: recipient sample about 28 days before transplant, after cytoreduction. In germline, CDR1 is MNHNY, CDR2 SVGAGI (reference sequence). CDR3 length: 13 amino acids. The J segment lost 3 bases and the V segment lost 10 bases, leaving 6 bases of the junction unmatched. Only in-frame clones appear in the TCRdb table, and some are missing; sequencing was by immunoSEQ multiplex PCR. The table records roughly 45,000 clones, 85% to 90% of them present only once. The clonotype was recovered from a man aged 55 to 70 with biphenotypic leukemia. Some clones in this sample may be carry-over from other donors' samples. The chain combines TRBV6-6 with TRBJ1-2; 9 bases line up with TRBD1. This sample comprised peripheral blood mononuclear cells, obtained before stem cell transplant. The CDR3 spells CATRDRDYYGYTF. DNA of the CDR3: TGTGCCACCCGGGACAGGGATTACTATGGCTACACCTTC.